This TCR beta chain came from a study of T cell clonotyping in hematopoietic cell transplantation. V lost 3 bases, J lost 7 bases, and 7 bases stayed unmatched. The CDR3 contains 14 residues. Looked up from germline, CDR1 is SGHDT and CDR2 is YYEEEE. Produced via immunoSEQ multiplex PCR; TCRdb's table is partial and in-frame only. The sample consists of roughly 5,300 clones, about 85% of them appearing once. A remark on this clone: Its cognate antigen is unknown.

Study results and limitations: Pathologically expanded recipient clonotypes increased progressively from day 30 to day 180 as diversity fell.

Described time point: recipient sample about 28 days before transplant, after cytoreduction. This sequence was found in a man between 60 and 75 years old with acute myeloid leukemia. Some clones in this sample may be carry-over from other donors' samples. V gene TRBV5-6 combines with J gene TRBJ2-7; TRBD1 matches 10 bases. Sequenced here: peripheral blood mononuclear cells, sampled before stem cell transplant. The CDR3 loop is CASSSTGGLIEQYF. CDR3 bases: TGTGCCAGCAGCTCGACAGGGGGCCTTATTGAGCAGTACTTC.